The 32 T cell receptor beta chains presented below share a single source sample, sequenced in a study of blood T cells in healthy people across ages. The second PCR ran about 6 to 11 cycles with a sample-barcoded 5' primer and J-beta primers. TCRdb passed the 5' RACE reads through MiXCR, listing each CDR3 protein once. The top ten clones hold less than 2.5% of a sample with about 1.8 million distinct CDR3 sequences, roughly 50% of them seen once. The sequencing sample was made of blood. These receptors all come from a woman aged 40 to 50 in good health.

The chain joins TRBV7-2 to TRBJ2-7; 8 positions match TRBD1. Looked up from germline, CDR1 is SGHTA and CDR2 is FQGNSA. This CDR3 is built from 15 residues. Trimming cost V 4 bases and J 3 bases; bases outside gene matches: 8. CDR3 sequence reads: CASSSNRGAYYEQYF. The CDR3 coding sequence is TGTGCCAGCAGCTCGAACAGGGGGGCTTACTACGAGCAGTACTTC.

The chain recombines TRBV3-1 with TRBJ2-7; D could derive from TRBD1 or TRBD2 (5 bases each). V shed 1 base and J shed 10 bases, with 20 bases lying between them. CDR1 is LGHDT and CDR2 is YNNKEL in the germline V gene (reference sequence). The CDR3 length is 15 residues. The CDR3 sequence is CASSQGGVGPEAQYF. CDR3 nucleotides: TGTGCCAGCAGCCAAGGTGGAGTGGGACCAGAGGCCCAGTACTTC.

The rearrangement links TRBV7-8 to TRBJ2-1; a weak D match, TRBD2 (5 bases). CDR1 is SGHVS, CDR2 FQNEAQ, per germline. Trimming took off 6 bases at V and 7 bases at J, with 19 bases between the two ends. This CDR3 is built from 15 residues. CDR3 loop: CASRGLADRTNEQFF. The CDR3 region has the DNA TGTGCCAGCAGGGGCCTAGCCGACCGGACGAATGAGCAGTTCTTC.

The V and J genes are TRBV14 and TRBJ2-1; D call uncertain. This CDR3 comprises 13 residues. Trimming stripped 0 bases from V and 8 bases from J, with 8 bases between. Germline lookup yields CDR1 SGHDN and CDR2 FVKESK. CDR3 DNA: TGTGCCAGCAGCCAAGATGCGCCCTATGAGCAGTTCTTC. It codes for CASSQDAPYEQFF. Together with reference TRBV14 and TRBJ2-1, the CDR3 gives the full variable domain: EAGVTQFPSHSVIEKGQTVTLRCDPISGHDNLYWYRRVMGKEIKFLLHFVKESKQDESGMPNNRFLAERTGGTYSTLKVQPAELEDSGVYFCASSQDAPYEQFFGPGTRLTVL.

The rearrangement links TRBV20-1 to TRBJ2-7; D is uncertain. The tail of the sequence fits TRBJ2-5 better, so the J call may be wrong. The germline V gene has CDR1 DFQATT and CDR2 SNEGSKA (reference sequence). The CDR3 loop spans 16 amino acids. DNA of the CDR3: TGCAGTGCTACGGTCCCCTCCCTAGTGTCGGTAGAGACCCAGTACTTC. Residues: CSATVPSLVSVETQYF.

The sample holds a few counts of this clonotype. The chain combines TRBV7-3 with TRBJ1-2, with D perhaps TRBD1 (6 bases). Trimming removed 6 bases from V and 1 base from J, with 15 bases in between. Germline CDR1 and CDR2: SGHTA and FQGTGA. This CDR3 is built from 15 residues. Here the CDR3 reads CASSFRGKFNYGYTF. As DNA, the CDR3 is TGTGCCAGCAGTTTTAGGGGGAAATTTAACTATGGCTACACCTTC.

This clonotype was counted a few times. Written as DNA, the CDR3 is TGTGCCAGCAGCGCTATTGACAGCTCTGGGGCCAACGTCCTGACTTTC. Translating it yields CASSAIDSSGANVLTF. The rearrangement joins TRBV21-1 to TRBJ2-6. TRBV21-1 is recorded as a pseudogene. CDR3 size: 16 residues.

The chain combines TRBV20-1 with TRBJ2-7, with D possibly TRBD1 on 5 matching bases. The CDR3 is 11 residues long. V was shortened by 5 bases and J by 5 bases, with 10 bases between the two germline ends. Germline CDR1 and CDR2: DFQATT and SNEGSKA (reference sequence). The chain's CDR3 is CSASPRDEQYF. CDR3 bases: TGCAGTGCTTCACCCAGGGACGAGCAGTACTTC.

The V and J genes are TRBV6-2 or TRBV6-3 and TRBJ2-6; no firm D call. Germline V gene lookup returns CDR1 MNHEY and CDR2 SVGEGT. The CDR3 consists of 15 residues. Deletions cut 5 bases from V and 2 bases from J, with 10 bases between. The CDR3 region is CASSNDKPGANVLTF. The CDR3 region has the DNA TGTGCCAGCAGTAACGATAAGCCTGGGGCCAACGTCCTGACTTTC.

This rearrangement joins TRBV28 to TRBJ2-4; possibly TRBD2 for D (5 bases). V lost 4 bases and J 0 bases, leaving 31 bases between the germline ends. Germline values: CDR1 MDHEN, CDR2 SYDVKM. The CDR3 length is 22 residues. The CDR3 DNA follows: TGTGCCAGCAGTTCAACCGTAGCGCCCCCAATGAGCCTCACTTTAGCCAAAAACATTCAGTACTTC. As protein: CASSSTVAPPMSLTLAKNIQYF. Looking up the rest from reference TRBV28 and TRBJ2-4 gives the full variable domain: DVKVTQSSRYLVKRTGEKVFLECVQDMDHENMFWYRQDPGLGLRLIYFSYDVKMKEKGDIPEGYSVSREKKERFSLILESASTNQTSMYLCASSSTVAPPMSLTLAKNIQYFGAGTRLSVL.

In this sample, this clonotype turned up a few times. The chain combines TRBV5-1 with TRBJ2-7, with 8 bases aligning to TRBD2. CDR1 and CDR2 from the germline V gene are SGHRS and YFSETQ. The ends lost 1 base at V and 2 bases at J; junction bases unmatched: 5. This CDR3 region has 15 residues. Here the CDR3 reads CASSLRIAGPYEQYF. The CDR3 bases are TGCGCCAGCAGCTTGAGGATAGCGGGGCCCTACGAGCAGTACTTC.

This rearrangement joins TRBV3-1 to TRBJ1-2, with no clear D. There are 15 residues in the CDR3. In germline, CDR1 is LGHDT, CDR2 YNNKEL (reference sequence). Trimming stripped 1 base from V and 0 bases from J, with 9 bases between. Here the CDR3 DNA reads TGTGCCAGCAGCCAAGGGTGGTTCGCTAACTATGGCTACACCTTC. Translated, it gives CASSQGWFANYGYTF.

The rearrangement links TRBV28 to TRBJ1-2; tentatively, D is TRBD1 (6 bases). There are 12 residues in the CDR3. V lost 6 bases and J 8 bases, leaving 13 bases between the germline ends. Germline V CDR1 and CDR2: MDHEN, SYDVKM. CDR3 loop: CASSPDRRGYTF. CDR3 in DNA: TGTGCCAGCAGCCCGGACAGAAGAGGCTACACCTTC.

Regarding this clonotype: Relative to the germline gene, one junction end is altered; a read error may explain this. The chain uses TRBV29-1 and TRBJ1-1; 7 nucleotides match TRBD1. The CDR3 has 11 residues. Germline lookup yields CDR1 SQVTM and CDR2 ANQGSEA. The CDR3 DNA reads TGCAGCGCCCTGACAGGGACTGAATCTTTCTTT. Translation gives CSALTGTESFF.

The chain is built from TRBV10-3 and TRBJ2-3, with a tentative D call TRBD2 (6 bases). The CDR3 covers 15 residues. Deletions cut 4 bases from V and 6 bases from J, with 17 bases between. In germline, CDR1 is ENHRY, CDR2 SYGVKD. The CDR3 spells CAISGPSAGSDTQYF. CDR3 nucleotides: TGTGCCATCAGTGGCCCTAGCGCCGGATCGGATACGCAGTATTTT.

The V call is TRBV7-9, the J call TRBJ1-2; D gene unclear. Germline CDR1 is SEHNR and CDR2 is FQNEAQ (reference sequence). Trimming took 5 bases from V and 4 from J, leaving 17 bases between them. The CDR3 extends over 15 amino acids. This CDR3 reads CASSQVTDEFYGYTF. CDR3 bases: TGTGCCAGCAGCCAAGTGACCGATGAATTCTATGGCTACACCTTC.

The V call is TRBV6-2 or TRBV6-3, the J call TRBJ2-7; 8 bases align to TRBD1. Germline V gene lookup returns CDR1 MNHEY and CDR2 SVGEGT. V lost 5 bases, J lost 3 bases, and 6 bases stayed unmatched. The CDR3 has 14 residues. CDR3 in amino acids: CASSPDRANYEQYF. In nucleotides, the CDR3 is TGTGCCAGCAGTCCGGACAGGGCAAACTACGAGCAGTACTTC.

This clonotype was seen more than once but under ten times. The chain couples TRBV6-2 or TRBV6-3 to TRBJ2-7, with TRBD2 identical over 7 bases. Per the germline V gene, CDR1 is MNHEY and CDR2 is SVGEGT. The CDR3 has 16 residues. Germline trimming cut 0 bases from V and 2 bases from J; bases unmatched to any gene: 7. For the CDR3, the DNA is TGTGCCAGCAGTTACTCGAGACGAGCGGGGCCCTACGAGCAGTACTTC. Protein product: CASSYSRRAGPYEQYF.

V and J are TRBV10-3 and TRBJ1-1; 10 positions agree with TRBD1. V gave up 3 bases and J gave up 10 bases; unmatched junction bases: 11. Germline V CDR1 and CDR2: ENHRY, SYGVKD. The CDR3 has 15 residues. CDR3 amino acids: CAISESLDRGLSAFF. CDR3 nucleotide sequence: TGTGCCATCAGTGAATCCCTTGACAGGGGGCTTTCAGCTTTCTTT.

The chain has TRBV12-3 or TRBV12-4 and TRBJ1-2, with no clear D. Trimming took off 10 bases at V and 3 bases at J, with 18 bases between the two ends. There are 14 residues in the CDR3. The CDR3 nucleotides are TGTGCCAACACCTCCGGGGAGGGCTACTATGGCTACACCTTC. This encodes CANTSGEGYYGYTF.

The chain is built from TRBV4-1 and TRBJ2-1; 9 nucleotides match TRBD1. In germline, CDR1 is MGHRA, CDR2 YSYEKL. V was pared by 0 bases and J by 0 bases, with 6 bases of the junction left unmatched. This CDR3 is 18 amino acids long. The DNA for the CDR3 is TGCGCCAGCAGCCAAGAGGACAGGGGCCCCTTCTCCTACAATGAGCAGTTCTTC. Its translation is CASSQEDRGPFSYNEQFF.

This clonotype was recorded at least ten times. This sequence joins TRBV29-1 and TRBJ2-7; 10 bases fit TRBD1. Losses at the gene ends were 6 bases for V and 3 bases for J; bases not matched to a gene: 14. The germline gives CDR1 SQVTM, CDR2 ANQGSEA. This CDR3 comprises 16 residues. CDR3 loop: CSVDRDRGLIFYEQYF. DNA for the CDR3: TGCAGCGTGGACCGGGACAGGGGACTCATATTCTACGAGCAGTACTTC.

The chain is built from TRBV5-1 and TRBJ2-1; TRBD2 is a possible D gene (7 bases). Trimming cost V 0 bases and J 8 bases, with 18 bases left between them. CDR3 size: 16 residues. CDR1 and CDR2 from the germline V gene are SGHRS and YFSETQ. The CDR3: CASSLELGGAGDEQFF. CDR3 DNA: TGCGCCAGCAGCTTGGAATTAGGGGGGGCAGGCGATGAGCAGTTCTTC.

This sequence joins TRBV18 and TRBJ2-3, with D hard to call. The V gene lost 1 base and the J gene lost 4 bases, with 12 bases spanning the gap. CDR1 and CDR2 (germline): KGHSH, LQKENI. The CDR3 sequence is 15 residues long. CDR3 bases: TGTGCCAGCTCACCACGAGCTAGTGAGGCAGATACGCAGTATTTT. Its translation is CASSPRASEADTQYF.

CDR3 in DNA: TGCAGTGCTAGAGGAGGTTTCGGTTCCGAGCAGTACTTC. Its protein is CSARGGFGSEQYF. This chain joins TRBV20-1 and TRBJ2-7; D remains unclear. In germline, CDR1 is DFQATT, CDR2 SNEGSKA (reference sequence). CDR3 length: 13 residues. V shed 1 base and J shed 6 bases, with 13 bases lying between them.

This clonotype was counted only a few times. The CDR3: CSVERGQGREQYF. The CDR3 nucleotides read TGCAGCGTTGAAAGGGGACAGGGGCGCGAGCAGTACTTC. J is TRBJ2-7 and V is TRBV29-1, with 10 bases fitting TRBD1. This CDR3 comprises 13 residues. Germline-derived CDR1 and CDR2 are SQVTM and ANQGSEA. Unmatched junction bases numbered 4, after V lost 2 bases and J lost 6 bases.

This clonotype was seen repeatedly, ten times or more. The chain employs TRBV27 and TRBJ2-7; no clear D gene. CDR1 and CDR2 (germline): MNHEY, SMNVEV (reference sequence). V was shortened by 6 bases and J by 5 bases, with 14 bases between the two germline ends. The CDR3 is 13 amino acids. CDR3: CASSPPGLHEQYF. The CDR3 DNA is TGTGCCAGCAGCCCCCCCGGGCTTCACGAGCAGTACTTC.

The chain combines TRBV5-1 with TRBJ2-5; either TRBD1 or TRBD2 may supply D (5 bases each). V was shortened by 4 bases and J by 4 bases, with 11 bases between the two germline ends. The germline CDR1 and CDR2 sequences are SGHRS and YFSETQ. The CDR3 consists of 13 residues. The CDR3 DNA follows: TGCGCCAGCAGCGGGGGTAGTGGAGAGACCCAGTACTTC. The encoded protein is CASSGGSGETQYF.

This chain links TRBV4-3 with TRBJ2-1; D is tentatively TRBD1 or TRBD2 (5 bases each). Germline V gives CDR1 LGHNA, CDR2 YSLEER. The CDR3 is made up of 16 amino acids. The V gene lost 3 bases and the J gene lost 1 base, with 13 bases spanning the gap. The CDR3 DNA reads TGCGCCAGCAGCCACCTAAGAGGGGTTTCCTACAATGAGCAGTTCTTC. Its translation is CASSHLRGVSYNEQFF.

This chain links TRBV20-1 with TRBJ2-1; 14 nucleotides align to TRBD2. The germline gives CDR1 DFQATT, CDR2 SNEGSKA (reference sequence). This CDR3 region has 15 residues. Losses at the gene ends were 2 bases for V and 6 bases for J; bases not matched to a gene: 3. DNA of the CDR3: TGCAGTGCTAGAACCGGGACTAGCGGGGGCAATGAGCAGTTCTTC. This translates into CSARTGTSGGNEQFF.

The rearrangement uses TRBV5-1 and TRBJ1-1, with 8 bases aligning to TRBD1. Germline V CDR1 and CDR2: SGHRS, YFSETQ. V lost 3 bases and J lost 8; bases outside the gene matches: 12. This CDR3 spans 15 amino acids. CDR3 in amino acids: CASSSILSGGQEAFF. The CDR3 bases are TGCGCCAGCAGCTCCATACTTTCAGGGGGCCAGGAAGCTTTCTTT.

The chain couples TRBV6-5 to TRBJ1-4, with TRBD1 as a possible D gene (5 bases). This CDR3 is 14 amino acids long. The V and J ends lost 2 bases and 3 bases respectively, with 7 bases between them. Germline V gene sequence: CDR1 MNHEY, CDR2 SVGAGI. In nucleotides, the CDR3 is TGTGCCAGCAGTTACGGGGCAGCTAATGAAAAACTGTTTTTT. Translating it yields CASSYGAANEKLFF.